One sample yielded the 8 T cell receptor beta chains listed below, sequenced in a study of shared clonotypes between healthy human individuals. The protocol was immunoSEQ multiplex PCR, while the TCRdb copy is restricted to in-frame clones and leaves out a portion. The sample contains fewer than 3 million clones, around 92% of which appear only once. Input material: naive CD4+ T cells from PBMCs. As to subset: CD45RA+ positively selected. The receptors derive from a man between 18 and 29 years old in good health. Some clones in this sample may be carry-over from other donors' samples.

This chain joins TRBV15 and TRBJ2-2; 9 bases are a match to TRBD2. V trimming: 4 bases; J trimming: 7 bases; junction bases outside the gene matches: 13. The CDR3 spans 17 residues. From germline, CDR1 is LNHNV and CDR2 YYDKDF (reference sequence). CDR3 nucleotide sequence: TGTGCCACCAGCACCCTACCGGGACTAGCAGTGGGCGGGGAGCTGTTTTTT. This gives the protein CATSTLPGLAVGGELFF.

V usage is TRBV30 and J usage is TRBJ1-1; D is unresolved. The CDR3 spans 14 residues. Germline V gene lookup returns CDR1 GTSNPN and CDR2 SVGIG (reference sequence). V was clipped by 0 bases and J by 0 bases, with 8 bases between them. CDR3 nucleotide sequence: TGTGCCTGGAGTGTTGAGGAGATGAACACTGAAGCTTTCTTT. Residues: CAWSVEEMNTEAFF.

J is TRBJ2-5 and V is TRBV11-3; 14 bases are a match to TRBD2. The CDR3 runs 17 residues. Germline trimming cut 3 bases from V and 5 bases from J; bases unmatched to any gene: 8. Germline CDR1 is SGHNT and CDR2 is YENEEA. The CDR3 DNA follows: TGTGCCAGCAGCTTGGGGACTAGCGGGAGAGGCCCGGAGACCCAGTACTTC. Protein sequence: CASSLGTSGRGPETQYF.

The CDR3 DNA reads TGTGCCTGGGTTAGCGGGAGGGCCAGGACAGATACGCAGTATTTT. Translation: CAWVSGRARTDTQYF. The rearrangement uses TRBV30 and TRBJ2-3, with 11 nucleotides matching TRBD2. Germline trimming cut 5 bases from V and 3 bases from J; bases unmatched to any gene: 7. Germline V CDR1 and CDR2: GTSNPN, SVGIG (reference sequence). The CDR3 is 15 amino acids. Looking up the rest from reference TRBV30 and TRBJ2-3 gives the full variable domain: SQTIHQWPATLVQPVGSPLSLECTVEGTSNPNLYWYRQAAGRGLQLLFYSVGIGQISSEVPQNLSASRPQDRQFILSSKKLLLSDSGFYLCAWVSGRARTDTQYFGPGTRLTVL.

The chain combines TRBV6-1 with TRBJ2-5, with D perhaps TRBD2 (6 bases). This CDR3 is built from 16 residues. Per the germline V gene, CDR1 is MNHNS and CDR2 is SASEGT. The V end lost 4 bases, the J end lost 2 bases, and 17 bases lay between the germline ends. CDR3 amino acids: CASSVRPAGPQETQYF. In nucleotides, the CDR3 is TGTGCCAGCAGTGTTAGGCCAGCGGGCCCACAAGAGACCCAGTACTTC.

Turning to this clone: Within the sample, other DNA sequences also encode this same CDR3. The chain uses TRBV7-3 and TRBJ2-2; D perhaps matches TRBD1 (5 bases). CDR3 length: 15 amino acids. Germline V gene lookup returns CDR1 SGHTA and CDR2 FQGTGA. V was cut by 5 bases and J by 0 bases, with 10 bases left in between. The DNA for the CDR3 is TGTGCCAGCAGCCCTCAGACAGCGAACACCGGGGAGCTGTTTTTT. Its protein is CASSPQTANTGELFF.

In its sample, this clone was seen a few times. The chain is built from TRBV5-1 and TRBJ2-5; D is unclear. Looked up from germline, CDR1 is SGHRS and CDR2 is YFSETQ. The CDR3 totals 12 residues. Trimming removed 3 bases at V and 0 bases at J, with 3 bases between. In nucleotides, the CDR3 is TGCGCCAGCAGCTCGTACCAAGAGACCCAGTACTTC. Encoded protein: CASSSYQETQYF.

This rearrangement joins TRBV28 to TRBJ2-1; 9 bases align to TRBD2. Germline lookup yields CDR1 MDHEN and CDR2 SYDVKM. V gave up 6 bases and J gave up 4 bases; unmatched junction bases: 16. The CDR3 consists of 18 residues. Here the CDR3 DNA reads TGTGCCAGCAGATCGGCGCTAGCGGGGTCTCGGGGGTACAATGAGCAGTTCTTC. Translating it yields CASRSALAGSRGYNEQFF.